One TCR beta chain is described in this entry. These data belong to a study of T cells in Graves' hyperthyroidism and ophthalmopathy. The germline V gene encodes CDR1 LGHDT and CDR2 YNNKEL (reference sequence). The CDR3 covers 15 residues. The V gene end was trimmed by 4 bases and the J gene end by 5 bases; junction bases not matched to a gene: 6. RNA transcripts served as the template for amplifying TCR beta CDR3 regions. The HTBI primer set was used in a first-round RT-PCR of the TCR CDR3. TCRdb analysed the multiplex PCR reads with MiXCR anew, one entry per CDR3 protein. The data show about 610,000 distinct CDR3 sequences, approximately 15% seen once.

The TCR was taken from a woman aged 40 to 50 with Graves' ophthalmopathy. Material: blood. The chain joins TRBV3-1 to TRBJ2-1; 9 bases are shared with TRBD1. The CDR3 DNA sequence: TGTGCCAGCAGCCCGCGGACAGGGGTCCACAATGAGCAGTTCTTC. Translating gives CASSPRTGVHNEQFF.